This T cell receptor beta chain was retrieved from a study of blood T cell repertoires in COVID-19. Study background: COVID-19 samples collected from the United States, Italy and Spain covered acute and convalescent phases. Sources were T cells, B-cell-depleted T cells, or PBMCs; the material itself was cDNA or gDNA.

Authors' analysis steps: Amplification of reference gene primers provided the estimated nucleated cell counts. Profiling relied on immunoSEQ multiplex PCR, and the TCRdb table lists in-frame clones only, not all of them. V, J and clone size derive from that table, while D and trimming were established from the DNA sequence. The sample holds approximately 97,000 clones; around 85% are singletons and the top ten take approximately 40%. Trimming at V came to 8 bases and at J to 5 bases, leaving 6 bases not matched to a gene. Germline V lookup: CDR1 SNHLY, CDR2 FYNNEI. CDR3 length: 14 amino acids. Sequencing was performed on peripheral blood. This TCR was recovered from a man of 80 years or more with acute or convalescent COVID-19. The chain carries TRBV2 and TRBJ2-1, with TRBD2 matching over 10 bases. CDR3 bases: TGTGCCAGCGACATCGGACTAGCGGACAATGAGCAGTTCTTC. Protein sequence: CASDIGLADNEQFF.